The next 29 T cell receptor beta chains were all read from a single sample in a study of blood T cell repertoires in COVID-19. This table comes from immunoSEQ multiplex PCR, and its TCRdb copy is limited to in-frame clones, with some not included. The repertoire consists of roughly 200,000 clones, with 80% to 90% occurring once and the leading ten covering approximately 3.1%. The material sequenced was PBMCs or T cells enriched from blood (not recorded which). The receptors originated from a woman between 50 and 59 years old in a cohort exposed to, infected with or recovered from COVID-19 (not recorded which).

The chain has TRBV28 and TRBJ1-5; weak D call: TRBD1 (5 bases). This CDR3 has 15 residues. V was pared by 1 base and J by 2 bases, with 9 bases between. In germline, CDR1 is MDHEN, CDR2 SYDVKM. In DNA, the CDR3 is TGTGCCAGCAGTTTATCCCCGACAGGCAATCAGCCCCAGCATTTT. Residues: CASSLSPTGNQPQHF.

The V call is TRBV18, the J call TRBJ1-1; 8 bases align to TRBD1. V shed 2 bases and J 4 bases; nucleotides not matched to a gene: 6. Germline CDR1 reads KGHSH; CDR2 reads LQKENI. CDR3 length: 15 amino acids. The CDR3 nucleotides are TGTGCCAGCTCACCATACAGGGGGGGTAGCACTGAAGCTTTCTTT. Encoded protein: CASSPYRGGSTEAFF.

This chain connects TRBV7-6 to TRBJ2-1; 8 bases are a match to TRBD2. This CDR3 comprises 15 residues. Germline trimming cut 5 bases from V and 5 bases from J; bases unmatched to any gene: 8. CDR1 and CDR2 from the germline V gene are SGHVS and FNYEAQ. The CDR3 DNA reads TGTGCCAGCAGCCCAAAACTAGCGGCCCACAATGAGCAGTTCTTC. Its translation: CASSPKLAAHNEQFF.

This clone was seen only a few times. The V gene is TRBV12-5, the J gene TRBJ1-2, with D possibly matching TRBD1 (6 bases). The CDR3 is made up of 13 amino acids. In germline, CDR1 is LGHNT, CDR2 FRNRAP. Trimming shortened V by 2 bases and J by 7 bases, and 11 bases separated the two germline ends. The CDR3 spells CASGLQGYSGYTF. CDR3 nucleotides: TGTGCTAGTGGTTTGCAGGGGTACAGTGGCTACACCTTC.

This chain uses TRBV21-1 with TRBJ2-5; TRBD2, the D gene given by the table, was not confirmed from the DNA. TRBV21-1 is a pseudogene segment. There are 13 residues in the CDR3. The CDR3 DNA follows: TGTGCCAACGAATTTAAGCCGCAAGAGACCCAGTACTTC. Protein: CANEFKPQETQYF.

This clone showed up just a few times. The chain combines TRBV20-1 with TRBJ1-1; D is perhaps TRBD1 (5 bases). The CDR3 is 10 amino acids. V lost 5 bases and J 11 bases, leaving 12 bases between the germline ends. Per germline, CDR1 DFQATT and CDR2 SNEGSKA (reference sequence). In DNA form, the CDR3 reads TGCAGTGCTTCCCGGGGGAATGCTTTCTTT. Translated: CSASRGNAFF.

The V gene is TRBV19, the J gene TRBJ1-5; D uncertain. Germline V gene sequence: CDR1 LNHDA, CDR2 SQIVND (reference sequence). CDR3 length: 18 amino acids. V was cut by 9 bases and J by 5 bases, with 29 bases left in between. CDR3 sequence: CASISSSHLRSSDQPQHF. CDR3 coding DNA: TGTGCCAGCATCTCTTCTTCGCATCTTCGGAGCTCGGATCAGCCCCAGCATTTT.

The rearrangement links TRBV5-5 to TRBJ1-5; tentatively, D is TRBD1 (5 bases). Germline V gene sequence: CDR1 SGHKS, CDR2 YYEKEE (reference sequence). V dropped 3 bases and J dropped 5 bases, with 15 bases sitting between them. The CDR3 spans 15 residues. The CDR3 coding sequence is TGTGCCAGCAGCTCTACAGGAGGGCGTGATCAGCCCCAGCATTTT. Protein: CASSSTGGRDQPQHF.

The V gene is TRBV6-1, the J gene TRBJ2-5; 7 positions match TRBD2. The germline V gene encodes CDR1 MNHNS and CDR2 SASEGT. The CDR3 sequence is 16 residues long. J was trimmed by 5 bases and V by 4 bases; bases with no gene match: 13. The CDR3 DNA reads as TGTGCCAGCAGTGGGGGAGTAGCGGGTTCCTATGAGACCCAGTACTTC. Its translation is CASSGGVAGSYETQYF.

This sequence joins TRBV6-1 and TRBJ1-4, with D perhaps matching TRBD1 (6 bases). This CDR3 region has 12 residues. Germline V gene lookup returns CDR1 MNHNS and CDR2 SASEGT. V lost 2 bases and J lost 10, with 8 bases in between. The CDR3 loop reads CASSESRGKLFF. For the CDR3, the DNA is TGTGCCAGCAGTGAATCCAGGGGAAAACTGTTTTTT.

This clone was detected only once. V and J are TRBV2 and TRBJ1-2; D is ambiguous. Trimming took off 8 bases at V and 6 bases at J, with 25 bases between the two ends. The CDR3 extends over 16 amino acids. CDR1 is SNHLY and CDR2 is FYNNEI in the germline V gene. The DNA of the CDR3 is TGTGCCAGCGAGGCCCTAACGGGCGCCGGGGTTGATGGCTACACCTTC. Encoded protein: CASEALTGAGVDGYTF.

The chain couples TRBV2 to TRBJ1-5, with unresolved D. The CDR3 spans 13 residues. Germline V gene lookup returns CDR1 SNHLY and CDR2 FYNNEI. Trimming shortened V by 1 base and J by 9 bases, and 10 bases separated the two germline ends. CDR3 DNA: TGTGCCAGCAGTGAAGAGTCGGCGGGGCCCCAGCATTTT. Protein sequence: CASSEESAGPQHF.

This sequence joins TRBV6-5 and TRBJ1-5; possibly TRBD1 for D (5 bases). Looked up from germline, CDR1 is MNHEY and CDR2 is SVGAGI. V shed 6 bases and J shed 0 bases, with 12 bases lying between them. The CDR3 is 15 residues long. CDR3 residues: CASSSAGLSNQPQHF. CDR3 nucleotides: TGTGCCAGCAGCTCCGCAGGGCTTAGCAATCAGCCCCAGCATTTT.

The CDR3 region is CASTASSPGQGDRETQYF. The CDR3 DNA is TGTGCCAGCACAGCCTCGTCGCCGGGACAGGGGGATCGGGAGACCCAGTACTTC. J is TRBJ2-5 and V is TRBV5-5, with 11 nucleotides matching TRBD1. Germline CDR1 and CDR2: SGHKS and YYEKEE (reference sequence). The CDR3 length is 18 residues. The trim removed 6 bases at V and 5 bases at J, leaving 18 bases unmatched.

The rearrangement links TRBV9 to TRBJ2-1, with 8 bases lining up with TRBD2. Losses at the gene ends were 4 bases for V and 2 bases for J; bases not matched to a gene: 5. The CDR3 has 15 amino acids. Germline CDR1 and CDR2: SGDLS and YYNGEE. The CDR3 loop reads CASSLGGAAYNEQFF. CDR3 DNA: TGTGCCAGCAGCCTCGGGGGGGCAGCCTACAATGAGCAGTTCTTC.

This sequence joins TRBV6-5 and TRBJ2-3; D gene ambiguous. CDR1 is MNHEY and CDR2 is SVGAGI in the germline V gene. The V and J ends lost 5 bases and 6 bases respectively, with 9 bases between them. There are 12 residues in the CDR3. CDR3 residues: CASSHHRDTQYF. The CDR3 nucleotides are TGTGCCAGCAGTCATCATCGGGATACGCAGTATTTT.

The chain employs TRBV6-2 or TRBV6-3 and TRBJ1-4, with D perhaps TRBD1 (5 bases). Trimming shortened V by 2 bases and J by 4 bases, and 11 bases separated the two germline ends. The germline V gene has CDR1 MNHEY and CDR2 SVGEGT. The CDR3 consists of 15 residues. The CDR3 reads CASSYTRQFNEKLFF. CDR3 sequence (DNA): TGTGCCAGCAGTTACACCCGACAGTTTAATGAAAAACTGTTTTTT.

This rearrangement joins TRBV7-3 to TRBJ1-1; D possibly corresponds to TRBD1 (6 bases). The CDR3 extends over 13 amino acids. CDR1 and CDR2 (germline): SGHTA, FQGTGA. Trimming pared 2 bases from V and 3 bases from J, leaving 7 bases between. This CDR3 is CASSLHRDTEAFF. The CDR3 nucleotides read TGTGCCAGCAGCTTACACAGGGACACTGAAGCTTTCTTT.

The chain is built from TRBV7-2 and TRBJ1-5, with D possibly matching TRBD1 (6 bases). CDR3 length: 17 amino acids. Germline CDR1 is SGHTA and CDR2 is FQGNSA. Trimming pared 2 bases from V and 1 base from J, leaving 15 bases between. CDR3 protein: CASSLSAGRGSNQPQHF. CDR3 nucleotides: TGTGCCAGCAGCTTAAGCGCCGGTAGGGGGAGCAATCAGCCCCAGCATTTT.

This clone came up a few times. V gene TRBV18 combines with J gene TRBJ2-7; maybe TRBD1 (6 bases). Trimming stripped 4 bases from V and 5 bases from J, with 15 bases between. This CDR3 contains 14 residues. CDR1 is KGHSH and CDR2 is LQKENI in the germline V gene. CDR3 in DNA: TGTGCCAGCTCACTGGACAGTTTCGGGAACGAGCAGTACTTC. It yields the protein CASSLDSFGNEQYF.

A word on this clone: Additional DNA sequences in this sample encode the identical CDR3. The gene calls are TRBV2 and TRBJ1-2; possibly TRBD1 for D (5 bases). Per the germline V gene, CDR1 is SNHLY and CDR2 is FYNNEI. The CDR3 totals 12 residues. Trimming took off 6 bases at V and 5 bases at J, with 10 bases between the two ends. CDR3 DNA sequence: TGTGCCAGCAGCGGTGACAGTTATGGCTACACCTTC. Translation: CASSGDSYGYTF.

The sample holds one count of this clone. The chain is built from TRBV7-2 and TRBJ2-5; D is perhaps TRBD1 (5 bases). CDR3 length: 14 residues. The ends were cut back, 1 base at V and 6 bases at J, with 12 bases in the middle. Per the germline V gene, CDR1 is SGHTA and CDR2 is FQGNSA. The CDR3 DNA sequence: TGTGCCAGCAGCTTAGGACAGCCCGGTCAGACCCAGTACTTC. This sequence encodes CASSLGQPGQTQYF.

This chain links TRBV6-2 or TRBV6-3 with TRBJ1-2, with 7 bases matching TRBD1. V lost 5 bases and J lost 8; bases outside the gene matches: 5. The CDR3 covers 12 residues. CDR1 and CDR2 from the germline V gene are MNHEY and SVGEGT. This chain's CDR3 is CASSPGGIGYTF. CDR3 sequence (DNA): TGTGCCAGCAGTCCAGGGGGAATAGGCTACACCTTC.

CDR3 DNA sequence: TGTGCCAGCAGTTACCACCCGGGACAGGGACCAGATACGCAGTATTTT. Protein product: CASSYHPGQGPDTQYF. The chain joins TRBV6-5 to TRBJ2-3; 9 bases match TRBD1. Trimming at V came to 2 bases and at J to 4 bases, leaving 7 bases not matched to a gene. Germline assignment: CDR1 MNHEY and CDR2 SVGAGI. The CDR3 consists of 16 residues.

The CDR3 sequence: CAISELSGSYNEQFF. CDR3 DNA sequence: TGTGCCATCAGTGAGCTTAGCGGATCCTACAATGAGCAGTTCTTC. This chain uses TRBV10-3 with TRBJ2-1; the D gene is possibly TRBD2 (6 bases). The germline V gene encodes CDR1 ENHRY and CDR2 SYGVKD. This CDR3 contains 15 residues. V was shortened by 2 bases and J by 1 base, with 9 bases between the two germline ends.

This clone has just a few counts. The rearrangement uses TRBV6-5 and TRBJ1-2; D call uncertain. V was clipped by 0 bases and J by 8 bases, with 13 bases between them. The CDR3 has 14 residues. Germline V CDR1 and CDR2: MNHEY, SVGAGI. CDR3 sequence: CASSYSGRSVGYTF. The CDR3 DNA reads TGTGCCAGCAGTTACTCCGGCAGGTCGGTCGGCTACACCTTC.

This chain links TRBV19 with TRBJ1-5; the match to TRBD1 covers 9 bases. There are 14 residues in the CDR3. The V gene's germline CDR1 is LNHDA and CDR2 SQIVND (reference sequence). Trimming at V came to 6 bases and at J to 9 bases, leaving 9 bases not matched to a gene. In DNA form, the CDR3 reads TGTGCCAGTAGCACAAACAGGGGGCGAGGGCCCCAGCATTTT. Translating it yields CASSTNRGRGPQHF.

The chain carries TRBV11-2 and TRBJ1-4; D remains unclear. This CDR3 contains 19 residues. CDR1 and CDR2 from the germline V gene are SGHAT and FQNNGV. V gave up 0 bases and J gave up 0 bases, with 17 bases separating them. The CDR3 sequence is CASSLDRGQPTSTNEKLFF. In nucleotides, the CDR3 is TGTGCCAGCAGCTTAGATCGGGGTCAGCCGACTTCAACTAATGAAAAACTGTTTTTT.

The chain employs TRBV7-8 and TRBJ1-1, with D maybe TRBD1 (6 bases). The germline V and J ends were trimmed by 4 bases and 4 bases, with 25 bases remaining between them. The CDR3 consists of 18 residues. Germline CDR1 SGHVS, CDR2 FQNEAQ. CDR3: CASSSKYLWTAEFTEAFF. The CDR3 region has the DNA TGTGCCAGCAGCTCAAAGTATCTCTGGACAGCTGAATTCACTGAAGCTTTCTTT.